These T cell receptor beta chains were read from a single sample in a study of blood T cell repertoires in COVID-19. Some clones are missing from TCRdb's copy, which holds only in-frame ones; the method was immunoSEQ multiplex PCR. The repertoire holds 50,000 to 70,000 clones, with around 76% as singletons. Material: peripheral blood. Receptors were obtained from a man in his forties or fifties with active or convalescent COVID-19. Each CDR3 is given with its conserved first and last residue. The D gene is left open where the match is weak. The size entry is marked missing in some rows and otherwise reads once, few, many or a size class.

D: NA
J: TRBJ2-2
V: TRBV15
size: NA
CDR3: CATSRDTLSGATGELFF
DNA: TGTGCCACCAGCAGAGATACCCTAAGTGGGGCCACCGGGGAGCTGTTTTTT

D: TRBD1
J: TRBJ2-3
V: TRBV10-3
size: NA
CDR3: CAISESTGYWNTQYF
DNA: TGTGCCATCAGTGAGTCGACAGGGTATTGGAATACGCAGTATTTT

D: TRBD1
J: TRBJ2-2
V: TRBV7-2
size: few
CDR3: CASSLGTGVTGELFF
DNA: TGTGCCAGCAGCTTAGGGACAGGGGTCACCGGGGAGCTGTTTTTT

D: TRBD2
J: TRBJ2-3
V: TRBV27
size: NA
CDR3: CASSLSMWRGGFTDTQYF
DNA: TGTGCCAGCAGTTTATCGATGTGGCGCGGGGGTTTCACAGATACGCAGTATTTT

D: TRBD2
J: TRBJ2-1
V: TRBV7-8
size: NA
CDR3: CASSSIIGTSGSSYNEQFF
DNA: TGTGCCAGCAGCTCGATAATAGGGACTAGCGGGAGTTCCTACAATGAGCAGTTCTTC

D: NA
J: TRBJ2-7
V: TRBV25-1
size: NA
CDR3: CASRTPGSGREQYF
DNA: TGTGCCAGCAGGACCCCGGGAAGTGGAAGGGAGCAGTACTTC

D: NA
J: TRBJ2-2
V: TRBV5-4
size: few
CDR3: CASSKGYRDTGELFF
DNA: TGTGCCAGCAGCAAGGGTTACAGGGACACCGGGGAGCTGTTTTTT

D: NA
J: TRBJ1-6
V: TRBV5-1
size: NA
CDR3: CASSLTGEDSPLHF
DNA: TGCGCCAGCAGCTTGACGGGAGAGGATTCACCCCTCCACTTT

D: NA
J: TRBJ2-1
V: TRBV6-5
size: NA
CDR3: CASSRLDRFF
DNA: TGTGCCAGCAGTAGACTAGATAGGTTCTTC

D: TRBD2
J: TRBJ2-7
V: TRBV30
size: NA
CDR3: CAYGGRADAGDEQYF
DNA: TGTGCCTACGGCGGGCGGGCCGACGCGGGGGACGAGCAGTACTTC

D: NA
J: TRBJ2-7
V: TRBV29-1
size: NA
CDR3: CSTREDRPYEQYF
DNA: TGCAGCACAAGGGAGGACAGGCCCTACGAGCAGTACTTC

D: NA
J: TRBJ1-2
V: TRBV3-1/TRBV3-2
size: NA
CDR3: CASSQASLGDQYGYTF
DNA: TGTGCCAGCAGCCAAGCCTCTTTGGGAGACCAATATGGCTACACCTTC

D: TRBD2
J: TRBJ2-4
V: TRBV19
size: NA
CDR3: CASSLQRESDIQYF
DNA: TGTGCCAGTAGTCTCCAGCGGGAGTCAGACATTCAGTACTTC

D: NA
J: TRBJ1-5
V: TRBV6-2/TRBV6-3
size: NA
CDR3: CASSGWREHQPQHF
DNA: TGTGCCAGCAGTGGGTGGAGGGAACATCAGCCCCAGCATTTT

D: NA
J: TRBJ2-1
V: TRBV7-9
size: NA
CDR3: CASILEAHSYNEQFF
DNA: TGTGCCAGCATCTTGGAGGCACACTCCTACAATGAGCAGTTCTTC